These 26 T cell receptor beta chains were all obtained from the same sample, sequenced in a study of beta chain features in type 1 diabetes (dated by TCRdb to between 2018 and 2020). Here is what the overall study found, with its caveats: A moderate but significant shortening of TCRB CDR3 length was observed in type 1 diabetes patients in all four CD4+ subsets.

Their antigens remain unidentified. Library creation used the immunoSEQ multiplex PCR assay. The High Capacity cDNA Reverse Transcription Kit was used to reverse transcribe all of the isolated RNA, meaning that expressed TCRB transcripts were what got sequenced. TCRdb limited this immuneACCESS table to in-frame rearrangements with V and J called. A share of clones is missing; checked studies link under half to unresolved V genes, and the rest is unexplained. The sample includes approximately 250,000 clones, with approximately 16% observed a single time. 0.065% to 0.095% of the sample is taken by the ten largest. The specimen sequenced was naive CD4+ T cells from blood. The sample's cell subset or site label, decoded: true naive CD4+ T cells. Every receptor here comes from a man younger than 40 with type 1 diabetes.

This clone was seen a handful of times. The chain recombines TRBV29-1 with TRBJ2-3, with D possibly matching TRBD1 (6 bases). CDR3 length: 13 residues. The germline gives CDR1 SQVTM, CDR2 ANQGSEA. V dropped 8 bases and J dropped 1 base, with 13 bases sitting between them. The CDR3 loop reads CSCTGMGTDTQYF. CDR3 sequence (DNA): TGCAGCTGTACAGGGATGGGCACAGATACGCAGTATTTT.

This sequence joins TRBV30 and TRBJ2-7; tentative D call: TRBD1 (5 bases). Germline V gene data show CDR1 as GTSNPN and CDR2 as SVGIG (reference sequence). The length of the CDR3 is 14 residues. Between the trimmed V and J ends, which lost 4 bases and 2 bases, there was a span of 15 bases. The CDR3, as DNA: TGTGCCTGGAAGGGGCCCTCTCGGGCCTACGAGCAGTACTTC. Its protein product is CAWKGPSRAYEQYF.

The sample holds a few counts of this clone. The chain recombines TRBV28 with TRBJ1-2; D perhaps matches TRBD1 (5 bases). From germline, CDR1 is MDHEN and CDR2 SYDVKM. V was pared by 4 bases and J by 8 bases, with 23 bases between. CDR3 length: 16 residues. CDR3 protein: CASSSYDRKTRGGYTF. The CDR3 coding sequence is TGTGCCAGCAGTTCGTACGACAGAAAAACTCGCGGAGGCTACACCTTC.

The chain recombines TRBV23-1 with TRBJ1-5; 8 nucleotides align to TRBD1. TRBV23-1 is annotated as an ORF whose role is uncertain. Trimming took 1 base from V and 2 from J; bases not matched to a gene: 10. This CDR3 region has 18 residues. The CDR3, as DNA: TGCGCCAGCAGTCAATATGATCCAGACAGGGGCGGCAATCAGCCCCAGCATTTT. Translated, it gives CASSQYDPDRGGNQPQHF.

This clone was recorded a few times. The V call is TRBV27, the J call TRBJ2-5, with D hard to call. The CDR3 covers 14 residues. Between the trimmed V and J ends, which lost 5 bases and 5 bases, there was a span of 15 bases. Germline V gene sequence: CDR1 MNHEY, CDR2 SMNVEV (reference sequence). CDR3 region: CASSIRQERETQYF. The CDR3 DNA reads TGTGCCAGCAGTATACGGCAGGAAAGGGAGACCCAGTACTTC.

The genes are TRBV29-1 and TRBJ2-2, with 7 bases matching TRBD1. V lost 5 bases and J lost 0; bases outside the gene matches: 6. The CDR3 is 15 amino acids. Germline CDR1 reads SQVTM; CDR2 reads ANQGSEA. Here the CDR3 DNA reads TGCAGCGTTTTTGGACAGGCAGCGAACACCGGGGAGCTGTTTTTT. This sequence encodes CSVFGQAANTGELFF.

The chain joins TRBV29-1 to TRBJ2-3, with 9 bases fitting TRBD2. The CDR3 totals 15 residues. The J segment lost 6 bases and the V segment lost 0 bases, leaving 7 bases of the junction unmatched. Per germline, CDR1 SQVTM and CDR2 ANQGSEA. DNA of the CDR3: TGCAGCGTTGAAGAGGTAGCGGGAGAGGGGGATACGCAGTATTTT. Protein sequence: CSVEEVAGEGDTQYF.

CDR3 nucleotide sequence: TGCAGCGTTGAAGGGGTTATTAGGACTGAAGCTTTCTTT. It is translated as CSVEGVIRTEAFF. The chain joins TRBV29-1 to TRBJ1-1; D not certain. V was shortened by 1 base and J by 5 bases, with 11 bases between the two germline ends. The CDR3 is made up of 13 amino acids. Per germline, CDR1 SQVTM and CDR2 ANQGSEA.

A few counts support this clone. CDR3 in amino acids: CASSTSGLNNEQFF. The CDR3, as DNA: TGTGCCAGTTCTACTAGCGGCCTAAACAATGAGCAGTTCTTC. The chain joins TRBV25-1 to TRBJ2-1, with 8 bases aligning to TRBD2. This CDR3 has 14 residues. With 9 bases clipped from V and 5 bases from J, the junction kept 9 bases outside the gene matches. In germline, CDR1 is MGHDK, CDR2 SYGVNS.

This clone was observed a few times. The chain is built from TRBV7-9 and TRBJ2-2; possibly TRBD1 for D (6 bases). The CDR3 sequence is 15 residues long. The V end lost 0 bases, the J end lost 3 bases, and 8 bases lay between the germline ends. Germline values: CDR1 SEHNR, CDR2 FQNEAQ (reference sequence). Here the CDR3 reads CASSLADRDTGELFF. In nucleotides, the CDR3 is TGTGCCAGCAGCTTAGCGGACAGAGACACCGGGGAGCTGTTTTTT.

This chain uses TRBV30 with TRBJ1-5, with D unresolved. Trimming took 1 base from V and 5 from J, leaving 9 bases between them. The CDR3 sequence is 13 residues long. CDR1 and CDR2 from the germline V gene are GTSNPN and SVGIG (reference sequence). CDR3 coding DNA: TGTGCCTGGAGTGCTAGGACCGATCAGCCCCAGCATTTT. As protein: CAWSARTDQPQHF.

This clone was seen only a few times. This sequence joins TRBV5-1 and TRBJ2-1, with 8 positions matching TRBD2. The CDR3 covers 14 residues. V lost 4 bases to trimming and J lost 6 bases; unmatched junction nucleotides: 6. Germline CDR1 is SGHRS and CDR2 is YFSETQ. The CDR3 nucleotides read TGCGCCAGCAGCGACGCCAGCGGGAGCAATGAGCAGTTCTTC. This gives the protein CASSDASGSNEQFF.

The rearrangement joins TRBV27 to TRBJ2-1; D is uncertain. The CDR3 covers 14 residues. CDR1 is MNHEY and CDR2 is SMNVEV in the germline V gene (reference sequence). V was trimmed by 7 bases and J by 1 base, leaving 11 bases between them. The CDR3 loop reads CASTVNPSYNEQFF. The CDR3 DNA sequence: TGTGCCAGCACTGTAAACCCTTCCTACAATGAGCAGTTCTTC.

The V and J genes are TRBV30 and TRBJ2-1; 7 nucleotides match TRBD1. CDR3 size: 15 residues. In germline, CDR1 is GTSNPN, CDR2 SVGIG (reference sequence). J was trimmed by 3 bases and V by 3 bases; bases with no gene match: 8. CDR3 DNA sequence: TGTGCCTGGAGACAACAGGGGCCCCTCTACAATGAGCAGTTCTTC. It yields the protein CAWRQQGPLYNEQFF.

This chain connects TRBV5-1 to TRBJ1-3, with D tentatively TRBD1 (6 bases). Germline CDR1 and CDR2: SGHRS and YFSETQ. CDR3 size: 14 residues. V lost 5 bases and J 3 bases, leaving 12 bases between the germline ends. Here the CDR3 DNA reads TGCGCCAGCAGTTCGGGGGGCGATGGAAACACCATATATTTT. This gives the protein CASSSGGDGNTIYF. The full variable domain, rest sourced from reference TRBV5-1 and TRBJ1-3, is KAGVTQTPRYLIKTRGQQVTLSCSPISGHRSVSWYQQTPGQGLQFLFEYFSETQRNKGNFPGRFSGRQFSNSRSEMNVSTLELGDSALYLCASSSGGDGNTIYFGEGSWLTVV.

With respect to this clone: The sample contains more than one DNA sequence encoding this CDR3. The rearrangement links TRBV19 to TRBJ2-1; TRBD1 is a possible D gene (5 bases). Germline CDR1 reads LNHDA; CDR2 reads SQIVND (reference sequence). The CDR3 has 12 amino acids. Trimming pared 4 bases from V and 7 bases from J, leaving 8 bases between. The CDR3 DNA reads as TGTGCCAGTAGTACGTCAGGGAATGAGCAGTTCTTC. Its protein product is CASSTSGNEQFF.

This chain links TRBV29-1 with TRBJ2-5; D not certain. Trimming removed 8 bases at V and 6 bases at J, with 22 bases between. CDR1 and CDR2 from the germline V gene are SQVTM and ANQGSEA. The CDR3 has 14 amino acids. CDR3 residues: CSTHLNGVFKTQYF. The CDR3 region has the DNA TGCAGCACCCATCTGAATGGGGTTTTCAAGACCCAGTACTTC.

This clone was seen a handful of times. This sequence joins TRBV5-4 and TRBJ2-3; D is perhaps TRBD2 (5 bases). The CDR3 consists of 14 residues. Germline lookup yields CDR1 SGHNT and CDR2 YYREEE (reference sequence). V lost 0 bases and J 1 base, leaving 6 bases between the germline ends. The CDR3 sequence: CASSLGGRTDTQYF. DNA of the CDR3: TGTGCCAGCAGCTTGGGCGGGCGCACAGATACGCAGTATTTT. The full variable domain, in which reference TRBV5-4 and TRBJ2-3 provide the parts outside the CDR3, is ETGVTQSPTHLIKTRGQQVTLRCSSQSGHNTVSWYQQALGQGPQFIFQYYREEENGRGNFPPRFSGLQFPNYSSELNVNALELDDSALYLCASSLGGRTDTQYFGPGTRLTVL.

This clone has more than one count but fewer than ten. J is TRBJ2-5 and V is TRBV5-1; 10 bases are a match to TRBD1. The CDR3 totals 13 residues. V lost 4 bases and J lost 4; bases outside the gene matches: 1. The germline CDR1 and CDR2 sequences are SGHRS and YFSETQ. The CDR3, as DNA: TGCGCCAGCAGCAGGGACAGGGGAGAGACCCAGTACTTC. Protein sequence: CASSRDRGETQYF.

A few counts support this clone. The chain couples TRBV14 to TRBJ2-1, with 7 nucleotides matching TRBD2. The trim removed 2 bases at V and 3 bases at J, leaving 4 bases unmatched. Per germline, CDR1 SGHDN and CDR2 FVKESK. CDR3 length equals 15 residues. The CDR3 sequence is CASSQTRDYYNEQFF. CDR3 coding DNA: TGTGCCAGCAGCCAAACCCGGGACTACTACAATGAGCAGTTCTTC.

This chain links TRBV29-1 with TRBJ1-5, with D perhaps matching TRBD1 (6 bases). The CDR3 runs 14 residues. Trimming pared 5 bases from V and 6 bases from J, leaving 17 bases between. In germline, CDR1 is SQVTM, CDR2 ANQGSEA. The CDR3 spells CSVTGLGMSQPQHF. For the CDR3, the DNA is TGCAGCGTTACAGGGCTTGGTATGTCTCAGCCCCAGCATTTT. The variable domain in full, with the rest retrieved from reference TRBV29-1 and TRBJ1-5, is SAVISQKPSRDICQRGTSLTIQCQVDSQVTMMFWYRQQPGQSLTLIATANQGSEATYESGFVIDKFPISRPNLTFSTLTVSNMSPEDSSIYLCSVTGLGMSQPQHFGDGTRLSIL.

This chain joins TRBV30 and TRBJ2-2, with D tentatively TRBD1 or TRBD2 (5 bases each). CDR3 size: 14 residues. Germline CDR1 and CDR2: GTSNPN and SVGIG (reference sequence). V lost 1 base and J lost 6, with 12 bases in between. The CDR3 region is CAWSARRDAGELFF. For the CDR3, the DNA is TGTGCCTGGAGTGCACGCAGGGACGCCGGGGAGCTGTTTTTT.

The V and J genes are TRBV9 and TRBJ2-4; D is ambiguous. CDR3 length: 14 residues. V was pared by 5 bases and J by 1 base, with 10 bases between. Germline V CDR1 and CDR2: SGDLS, YYNGEE. This chain's CDR3 is CASSSVRAKNIQYF. The CDR3 DNA follows: TGTGCCAGCAGTTCAGTTCGGGCCAAAAACATTCAGTACTTC.

The chain carries TRBV13 and TRBJ1-2, with 7 nucleotides matching TRBD1. The V and J ends lost 4 bases and 4 bases, in that order; junction bases with no gene match: 3. The CDR3 runs to 13 residues. Germline lookup yields CDR1 PRHDT and CDR2 FYEKMQ (reference sequence). CDR3 amino acids: CASSSQGFYGYTF. In nucleotides, the CDR3 is TGTGCCAGCAGCTCACAGGGGTTCTATGGCTACACCTTC.

The CDR3 is CASSSGKGRNTEAFF. CDR3 nucleotides: TGTGCCAGCAGCTCCGGGAAGGGTAGGAACACTGAAGCTTTCTTT. V is TRBV7-2 and J is TRBJ1-1; no firm D call. Per germline, CDR1 SGHTA and CDR2 FQGNSA. The CDR3 is 15 residues long. The V end lost 4 bases, the J end lost 1 base, and 13 bases lay between the germline ends. Full variable domain (outside the CDR3, taken from reference TRBV7-2 and TRBJ1-1): GAGVSQSPSNKVTEKGKDVELRCDPISGHTALYWYRQSLGQGLEFLIYFQGNSAPDKSGLPSDRFSAERTGGSVSTLTIQRTQQEDSAVYLCASSSGKGRNTEAFFGQGTRLTVV.

The genes are TRBV7-6 and TRBJ1-4; TRBD1 might be the D (5 bases). The V gene lost 5 bases and the J gene lost 8 bases, with 24 bases spanning the gap. The CDR3 consists of 17 residues. Germline CDR1 reads SGHVS; CDR2 reads FNYEAQ. The CDR3: CASSPTAGLTEGEKLFF. For the CDR3, the DNA is TGTGCCAGCAGCCCGACCGCGGGACTCACCGAAGGGGAAAAACTGTTTTTT.